The rows below give T cell receptor beta chains drawn from one sample of a study of shared clonotypes between healthy human individuals. TCRdb's table, derived via immunoSEQ multiplex PCR, lists solely in-frame clones and lacks some. The table lists approximately 2,000,000 clones, around 93% of them singletons. The sequenced sample was naive CD8+ T cells from PBMCs. These receptors were taken from a man between 18 and 29 years old in good health. Some clones in this sample may be carry-over from other donors' samples. The CDR3 runs from the conserved cysteine through the conserved F or W. D genes are given only for firm matches. For some rows the clone size is stated as once, few or many, or as a class when expanded; others skip it.

cdr3_nt,cdr3_aa,j_call,clone_size,v_call,d_call
TGCAGCGTTATGGGGGGAGCTCACCCCAATGAGCAGTTCTTC,CSVMGGAHPNEQFF,TRBJ2-1,NA,TRBV29-1,NA
TGCGCCAGCAGCCCTTGGACTAGCGGCTACAATGAGCAGTTCTTC,CASSPWTSGYNEQFF,TRBJ2-1,once,TRBV5-1,TRBD2
TGTGCCAGCAGCCTCTCCAGGGCTTACAATGAGCAGTTCTTC,CASSLSRAYNEQFF,TRBJ2-1,NA,TRBV9,NA
TGTGCCAGCAGCTTTGGGGACGGTTCCTACGAGCAGTACTTC,CASSFGDGSYEQYF,TRBJ2-7,NA,TRBV5-6,NA
TGTGCCAGCAGCTACCGGCCGGGACTAGCGGGAGGAACTGATACGCAGTATTTT,CASSYRPGLAGGTDTQYF,TRBJ2-3,NA,TRBV11-1,TRBD2
TGTGCCAGCAGTTTAACGCGGGAGCCTAGGTACGAGCAGTACTTC,CASSLTREPRYEQYF,TRBJ2-7,NA,TRBV27,TRBD2
TGTGCCAGCAGCCCATTAGCGGGGGTCTCCTACGAGCAGTACTTC,CASSPLAGVSYEQYF,TRBJ2-7,once,TRBV7-2,TRBD2
TGTGCCAGCAGCATTAAACAGAACCCCTACGAGCAGTACTTC,CASSIKQNPYEQYF,TRBJ2-7,NA,TRBV14,NA
TGTGCCTGGAGTCGGTCTAGCGGGAGGTTGTCCTACAATGAGCAGTTCTTC,CAWSRSSGRLSYNEQFF,TRBJ2-1,NA,TRBV30,TRBD2
TGCGCCAGCACTGAGCACAGGGGCGAAGTTGTCACCGGGGAGCTGTTTTTT,CASTEHRGEVVTGELFF,TRBJ2-2,NA,TRBV10-2,TRBD1
TGTGCCAGCAGTTGGAAGGATGGCGGCCAAGAGACCCAGTACTTC,CASSWKDGGQETQYF,TRBJ2-5,NA,TRBV28,NA
TGTGCCAGCAGTCCGTCCGGAGGGGAGGTTTATCAGCCCCAGCATTTT,CASSPSGGEVYQPQHF,TRBJ1-5,NA,TRBV27,NA
TGTGCCAGTAGTACTCGACCCTTGAAAAATTCCTACGAGCAGTACTTC,CASSTRPLKNSYEQYF,TRBJ2-7,NA,TRBV19,NA
TGTGCCAGCTCACCACCGGGACAGGGTGAAGCTTTCTTT,CASSPPGQGEAFF,TRBJ1-1,once,TRBV18,TRBD1
TGTGCCAGCAGTGAAGCGCGTGGCTACAATCAGCCCCAGCATTTT,CASSEARGYNQPQHF,TRBJ1-5,NA,TRBV2,NA
TGCGCCAGCAGCCAAGACACAGCGAGGGGAAACACCATATATTTT,CASSQDTARGNTIYF,TRBJ1-3,NA,TRBV4-3,NA
TGTGCCAGCAGCTTTTACACCGGGGAGCTGTTTTTT,CASSFYTGELFF,TRBJ2-2,NA,TRBV7-3,NA
TGTGCCAGCAGTGAAGGTCGCGGGAGAGAAGAGACCCAGTACTTC,CASSEGRGREETQYF,TRBJ2-5,NA,TRBV6-1,TRBD2
TGTGCCAGCAGCGTCGTCGACAGGGTCTCAATGAACACCGGGGAGCTGTTTTTT,CASSVVDRVSMNTGELFF,TRBJ2-2,NA,TRBV9,TRBD1
TGTGCCAGCAGCGAGGGGGGCGAGCGGCAGATCCGGGATACGCAGTATTTT,CASSEGGERQIRDTQYF,TRBJ2-3,NA,TRBV7-9,NA
TGTGCCAGCAGCCCCAGGGGGGAGCCTTCCTACGAGCAGTACTTC,CASSPRGEPSYEQYF,TRBJ2-7,NA,TRBV7-2,NA
TGTGCCAGCAGCCCGCGGACAGGGAAATATGGCTACACCTTC,CASSPRTGKYGYTF,TRBJ1-2,NA,TRBV9,TRBD1
TGTGCCAGCAGCACACTCCTAGCGGGAGGGTTGGATGAGCAGTTCTTC,CASSTLLAGGLDEQFF,TRBJ2-1,NA,TRBV11-1,TRBD2
TGTGCCAGCAGCAAAGCAACAGGGGGCGCCAGCTATGGCTACACCTTC,CASSKATGGASYGYTF,TRBJ1-2,NA,TRBV21-1,NA
TGTGCCAGCTCTCCCCCCCAGCGCCAATACAATGAGCAGTTCTTC,CASSPPQRQYNEQFF,TRBJ2-1,once,TRBV27,NA
TGTGCCAGCAGCTTAGAGGTAGGGCAGGGGGGCTACGAGCAGTACTTC,CASSLEVGQGGYEQYF,TRBJ2-7,NA,TRBV7-9,NA
TGTGCCAGCAGCTCCCGGGACAGACGAGAGACCCAGTACTTC,CASSSRDRRETQYF,TRBJ2-5,NA,TRBV12-1,NA
TGTGCCTGGTACCGGGACAGGAACCATGCGGGCTATGGCTACACCTTC,CAWYRDRNHAGYGYTF,TRBJ1-2,NA,TRBV30,TRBD1
TGCAGCGTTGTGGAGGGGAACACCGGGGAGCTGTTTTTT,CSVVEGNTGELFF,TRBJ2-2,few,TRBV29-1,NA
TGTGCCAGCAGAAGAACAGGGGACACCGCCAGGACCCAGTACTTC,CASRRTGDTARTQYF,TRBJ2-5,once,TRBV28,TRBD1
TGCGCCAGCAGCCTGACCTGGTCTCATCCCTTATACTTC,CASSLTWSHPLYF,TRBJ1-2,NA,TRBV4-1,NA
TGCGCCAGCAGCTGGATGACAAGCTACAATGAGCAGTTCTTC,CASSWMTSYNEQFF,TRBJ2-1,NA,TRBV5-1,NA
TGCGCCAGCAGCCTAGCACGGGACAGGGGGACCGGGGCCAACGTCCTGACTTTC,CASSLARDRGTGANVLTF,TRBJ2-6,NA,TRBV5-1,TRBD1
TGTGCCAGCAGACTGGGACAGGGCTCCTACAATGAGCAGTTCTTC,CASRLGQGSYNEQFF,TRBJ2-1,NA,TRBV28,TRBD1
TGCGCCAGTGACCCTTCGGGACAGGGGCCTAATGGCTACACCTTC,CASDPSGQGPNGYTF,TRBJ1-2,NA,TRBV5-1,TRBD1
TGTGCCAGCAGCCCCGCTTTTGGGACAGGGGGGGCCTACTATGGCTACACCTTC,CASSPAFGTGGAYYGYTF,TRBJ1-2,NA,TRBV7-9,TRBD1
TGTGCCAGCTCTTTAGGAGGGGACAGGGTGAATGGCTACACCTTC,CASSLGGDRVNGYTF,TRBJ1-2,NA,TRBV28,TRBD1
TGTGCCAGCAGTTTGGAGTATATCGGGAGCGTAGAGACCCAGTACTTC,CASSLEYIGSVETQYF,TRBJ2-5,NA,TRBV28,NA
TGTGCCAGCTCGACAGGGAATGGCTACACCTTC,CASSTGNGYTF,TRBJ1-2,NA,TRBV6-6,TRBD1
TGTGCCAGCAGCTCCTCCGGACAGGGCGTCGACGAGCAGTACTTC,CASSSSGQGVDEQYF,TRBJ2-7,NA,TRBV7-9,TRBD1
TGTGCCAGTAGTATAGGGGCAGGTACAGGGTACGAGCAGTACTTC,CASSIGAGTGYEQYF,TRBJ2-7,NA,TRBV19,NA
TGTGCCAGCAGTGGGACAGAGTCCTACGAGCAGTACTTC,CASSGTESYEQYF,TRBJ2-7,NA,TRBV2,NA
TGTGCCGTCCCCGGGACAGAAAACACCGGGGAGCTGTTTTTT,CAVPGTENTGELFF,TRBJ2-2,NA,TRBV7-9,TRBD1
TGTGCCAGCAGTTCACGGGACCGCGCAAGGGGCTACACCTTC,CASSSRDRARGYTF,TRBJ1-2,NA,TRBV28,NA
TGTGCCAGCAGTTTATCAATCTACACTGAAGCTTTCTTT,CASSLSIYTEAFF,TRBJ1-1,NA,TRBV27,NA
TGCAGCGTTCCGGGACAGGGATATACTGAAGCTTTCTTT,CSVPGQGYTEAFF,TRBJ1-1,NA,TRBV29-1,TRBD1
TGCGCCAGCAGCTTGGACGGGAGGGCTAAAGATACGCAGTATTTT,CASSLDGRAKDTQYF,TRBJ2-3,NA,TRBV5-1,TRBD2
TGTGCCAGCAGTTTGGACAGGGGGTCCTACGAGCAGTACTTC,CASSLDRGSYEQYF,TRBJ2-7,NA,TRBV28,TRBD1
TGTGCCAGCAGTTTATCGACAGGGGGCGCCTACGAGCAGTACTTC,CASSLSTGGAYEQYF,TRBJ2-7,NA,TRBV27,TRBD1
TGTGCCAGCAGTTTGGTAAACGCCCTTTTCGATGAGCAGTTCTTC,CASSLVNALFDEQFF,TRBJ2-1,NA,TRBV27,NA
TGTGCCACCAGCAGAGATCTCTGGAATGAGCAGTTCTTC,CATSRDLWNEQFF,TRBJ2-1,NA,TRBV15,NA
TGTGCCAGTAGTATAACTTCGATAACTAACTATGGCTACACCTTC,CASSITSITNYGYTF,TRBJ1-2,NA,TRBV19,NA